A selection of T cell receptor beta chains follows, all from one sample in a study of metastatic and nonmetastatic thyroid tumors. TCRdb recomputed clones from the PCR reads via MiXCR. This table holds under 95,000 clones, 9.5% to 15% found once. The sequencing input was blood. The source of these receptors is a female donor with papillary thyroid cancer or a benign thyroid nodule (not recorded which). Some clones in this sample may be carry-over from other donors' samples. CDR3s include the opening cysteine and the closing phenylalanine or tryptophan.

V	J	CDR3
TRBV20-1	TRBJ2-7	CSVRAPTGDHEQYF
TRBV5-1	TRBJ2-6	CASSLGSTASGANVLTF
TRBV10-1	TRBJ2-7	CASSERGGAQYF
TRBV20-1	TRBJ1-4	CSANRGREYEKLFF
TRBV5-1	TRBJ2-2	CASSPDVRLTGELFF
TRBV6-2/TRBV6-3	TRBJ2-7	CASSYGTSSYEQYF
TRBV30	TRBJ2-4	CAWSRGRGLPNVRYF
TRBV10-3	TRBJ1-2	CAISGFTGYTF
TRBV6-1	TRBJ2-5	CASSEALGTSGSLEETQYF
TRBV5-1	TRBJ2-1	CASSLDGGSHNEQFF
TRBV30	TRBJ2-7	CAWSEPGTRRAYEQYF
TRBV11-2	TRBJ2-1	CASSLAHGGGEQFF
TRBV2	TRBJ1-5	CASSARCRNQPQHF
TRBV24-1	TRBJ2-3	CATGHQTDTQYF
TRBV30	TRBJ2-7	CAGEKGPYSYEQYF
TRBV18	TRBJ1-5	CASSPAMGNQPQHF
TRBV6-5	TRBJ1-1	CASSYSTLQKAFF
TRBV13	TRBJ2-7	CASKPGNSYEQYF
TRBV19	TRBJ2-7	CASSISGTGGYEQYF
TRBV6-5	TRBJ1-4	CASSYSFGATNEKLFF
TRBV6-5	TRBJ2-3	CASSYSWEAWGLRTDTQYF
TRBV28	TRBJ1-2	CASRSQDHTGGYTF
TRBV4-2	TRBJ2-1	CASSQFGTSGNNEQFF
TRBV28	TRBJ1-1	CASSFRGISEAFF
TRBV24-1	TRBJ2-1	CATSDLAAATNEQFF
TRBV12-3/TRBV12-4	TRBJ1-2	CASSFGFNYGYTF
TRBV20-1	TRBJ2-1	CSATVSQDLGEQFF
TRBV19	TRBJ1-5	CASSLVRDAQPQHF
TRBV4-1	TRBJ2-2	CASTPGLGGTGELFF
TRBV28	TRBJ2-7	CASRSGGYEQYF
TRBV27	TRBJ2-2	CASRRTGVVTGELFF
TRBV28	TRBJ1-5	CASSLLGQGGRLQHF
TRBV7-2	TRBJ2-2	CASSLEVGELFF
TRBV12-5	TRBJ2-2	CASGLVSVGVGAGELFF
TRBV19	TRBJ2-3	CASSPSAGLSTDTQYF
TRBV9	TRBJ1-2	CASSTGDSVYNYGYTF
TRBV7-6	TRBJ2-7	CASSWGREATYEQYF